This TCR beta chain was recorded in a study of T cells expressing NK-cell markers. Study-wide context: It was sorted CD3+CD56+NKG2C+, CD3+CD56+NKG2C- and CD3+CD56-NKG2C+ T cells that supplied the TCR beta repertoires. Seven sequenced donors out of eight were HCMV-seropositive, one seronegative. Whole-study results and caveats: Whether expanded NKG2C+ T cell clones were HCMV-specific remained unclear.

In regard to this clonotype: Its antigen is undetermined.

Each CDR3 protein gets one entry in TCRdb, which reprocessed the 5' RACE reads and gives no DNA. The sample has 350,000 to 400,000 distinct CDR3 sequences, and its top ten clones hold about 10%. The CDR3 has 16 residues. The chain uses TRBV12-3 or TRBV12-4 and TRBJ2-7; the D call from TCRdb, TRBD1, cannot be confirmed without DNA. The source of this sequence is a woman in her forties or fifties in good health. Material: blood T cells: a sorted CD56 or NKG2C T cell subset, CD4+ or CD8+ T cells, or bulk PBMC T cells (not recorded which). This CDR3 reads CASSFQDRVIRGEQYF.